The rows below give T cell receptor beta chains drawn from one sample of a study of immune heterogeneity within non-small cell lung tumors. TCRdb reprocessed the multiplex PCR reads via MiXCR and lists one record per CDR3 protein. The sample gives approximately 19,000 distinct CDR3 sequences, less than 35% of which show up once; 4% to 5% is in the top ten. The specimen sequenced was lung tumor tissue. These receptors were obtained from a man aged 35 to 55 with non-small cell lung cancer. CDR3s include the opening cysteine and the closing phenylalanine or tryptophan. Each record gives: D gene, clone size, J gene, V gene, CDR3 DNA, CDR3 protein. D genes are given only for firm matches. Expanded clones get a size class; other rows say once, few or many, or leave the size out.

d_call: -
clone_size: medium-sized
j_call: TRBJ2-1
v_call: TRBV11-3
cdr3_nt: TGTGCCAGCAGCTCTGGGTTCGGGGATGAGCAGTTCTTC
cdr3_aa: CASSSGFGDEQFF

d_call: -
clone_size: many
j_call: TRBJ2-2
v_call: TRBV10-1
cdr3_nt: TGCGCCAGTAGTAAGGGGTTCGGCGGGGAGCTGTTTTTT
cdr3_aa: CASSKGFGGELFF

d_call: -
clone_size: medium-sized
j_call: TRBJ1-2
v_call: TRBV20-1
cdr3_nt: TGCAGTGCTTCCCGGACGGGGCGAGAGGGTGGCTACACCTTC
cdr3_aa: CSASRTGREGGYTF

d_call: -
clone_size: few
j_call: TRBJ1-5
v_call: TRBV10-3
cdr3_nt: TGTGCCTCGCGGGACGGCAATCAGCCCCAGCATTTT
cdr3_aa: CASRDGNQPQHF

d_call: -
clone_size: many
j_call: TRBJ1-2
v_call: TRBV6-1
cdr3_nt: TGTGCCAGCAGTGAATATGGGGTAGGAGGCTATGGCTACACCTTC
cdr3_aa: CASSEYGVGGYGYTF

d_call: -
clone_size: many
j_call: TRBJ1-2
v_call: TRBV28
cdr3_nt: TGTGCCAGCAGCCCAGTACCGGGCCTCTATGGCTACACCTTC
cdr3_aa: CASSPVPGLYGYTF

d_call: TRBD1
clone_size: -
j_call: TRBJ1-1
v_call: TRBV5-1
cdr3_nt: TGCGCCAGCAGCCATGGACAGGGTACTGAAGCTTTCTTT
cdr3_aa: CASSHGQGTEAFF

d_call: -
clone_size: many
j_call: TRBJ2-7
v_call: TRBV7-8
cdr3_nt: TGTGCCAGCAGCTTAAGGGCAGACCTTGGGCACGAGCAGTACTTC
cdr3_aa: CASSLRADLGHEQYF

d_call: TRBD2
clone_size: few
j_call: TRBJ2-7
v_call: TRBV7-2
cdr3_nt: TGTGCCAGCAGTCCGGGACTACCTCTTTACGAGCAGTACTTC
cdr3_aa: CASSPGLPLYEQYF

d_call: -
clone_size: few
j_call: TRBJ1-3
v_call: TRBV12-5
cdr3_nt: TGTGCTAGTGGTTTGTCGGACACTGGAAACACCATATATTTT
cdr3_aa: CASGLSDTGNTIYF

d_call: TRBD1
clone_size: -
j_call: TRBJ1-4
v_call: TRBV5-6
cdr3_nt: TGTGCCAGCAGCCCGGGACAGCGTAATGAAAAACTGTTTTTT
cdr3_aa: CASSPGQRNEKLFF

d_call: TRBD2
clone_size: many
j_call: TRBJ2-7
v_call: TRBV6-7
cdr3_nt: TGTGCCAGCAGTTACTCGAAACAAAGCGGGAGCGTCCACGAGCAGTACTTC
cdr3_aa: CASSYSKQSGSVHEQYF

d_call: -
clone_size: many
j_call: TRBJ1-6
v_call: TRBV5-6
cdr3_nt: TGTGCCAGCAGCTTGGGTCGGGGTTCCCACTATAATTCACCCCTCCACTTT
cdr3_aa: CASSLGRGSHYNSPLHF

d_call: TRBD1
clone_size: medium-sized
j_call: TRBJ1-5
v_call: TRBV20-1
cdr3_nt: TGCAGTGCTAGAGGGACAGGGTTTGGCAATCAGCCCCAGCATTTT
cdr3_aa: CSARGTGFGNQPQHF

d_call: TRBD1
clone_size: medium-sized
j_call: TRBJ1-2
v_call: TRBV15
cdr3_nt: TGTGCCACCAGCGGAAGAGACAGGGAGAATGGCTACACCTTC
cdr3_aa: CATSGRDRENGYTF

d_call: -
clone_size: -
j_call: TRBJ1-4
v_call: TRBV4-3
cdr3_nt: TGCGCCAGCAGCCAAGTGGGACGGAGGAATGAAAAACTGTTTTTT
cdr3_aa: CASSQVGRRNEKLFF

d_call: -
clone_size: medium-sized
j_call: TRBJ1-5
v_call: TRBV24-1
cdr3_nt: TGTGCCACCAGTGATCAGGGCGGTGGAAATCAGCCCCAGCATTTT
cdr3_aa: CATSDQGGGNQPQHF

d_call: TRBD1
clone_size: -
j_call: TRBJ1-1
v_call: TRBV5-4
cdr3_nt: TGTGCCAGCAGCAAGGGACAGGGGGCGCAGTTCACTGAAGCTTTCTTT
cdr3_aa: CASSKGQGAQFTEAFF

d_call: -
clone_size: -
j_call: TRBJ2-5
v_call: TRBV20-1
cdr3_nt: TGCAGTGCTAGAGGCGGGACCACCCAAGAGACCCAGTACTTC
cdr3_aa: CSARGGTTQETQYF

d_call: -
clone_size: many
j_call: TRBJ2-7
v_call: TRBV11-3
cdr3_nt: TGTGCCAGCAGCGCCTATGGCGGGGCGGTTGGCGAGCAGTACTTC
cdr3_aa: CASSAYGGAVGEQYF

d_call: TRBD1
clone_size: -
j_call: TRBJ2-6
v_call: TRBV11-1
cdr3_nt: TGTGCCAGCAGCTGGACAGGATCCGGGGCCAACGTCCTGACTTTC
cdr3_aa: CASSWTGSGANVLTF

d_call: -
clone_size: few
j_call: TRBJ1-5
v_call: TRBV30
cdr3_nt: TGTGCCTGGAGTAAAGGGGCCACCAGCAATCAGCCCCAGCATTTT
cdr3_aa: CAWSKGATSNQPQHF

d_call: -
clone_size: few
j_call: TRBJ1-2
v_call: TRBV3-1
cdr3_nt: TGTGCCAGCAGCCAGAAGCCGGGCCGAGCTAACTATGGCTGCACCTTC
cdr3_aa: CASSQKPGRANYGCTF

d_call: -
clone_size: few
j_call: TRBJ1-5
v_call: TRBV28
cdr3_nt: TGTGCCAGCAGTTTTCAGGGAATGGGGTCGAATCAGCCCCAGCATTTT
cdr3_aa: CASSFQGMGSNQPQHF

d_call: -
clone_size: -
j_call: TRBJ1-1
v_call: TRBV5-4
cdr3_nt: TGTGCCAGCAGCTTGGGAGTGAACACTGAAGCTTTCTTT
cdr3_aa: CASSLGVNTEAFF

d_call: -
clone_size: many
j_call: TRBJ1-1
v_call: TRBV19
cdr3_nt: TGTGCCAGTAGTAAGGAGGGGGGGGAAGCTTTCTTT
cdr3_aa: CASSKEGGEAFF

d_call: TRBD1
clone_size: few
j_call: TRBJ2-2
v_call: TRBV7-3
cdr3_nt: TGTGCCAGCAGCTTATTTGGACAGGGGGTCGGGGAGCTGTTTTTT
cdr3_aa: CASSLFGQGVGELFF

d_call: -
clone_size: few
j_call: TRBJ2-1
v_call: TRBV6-1
cdr3_nt: TGTGCCAGCAGTCCTGGACAGTGGCCCTACAATGAGCAGTTCTTC
cdr3_aa: CASSPGQWPYNEQFF

d_call: TRBD1
clone_size: -
j_call: TRBJ1-4
v_call: TRBV25-1
cdr3_nt: TGTGCCAGCAGTGGTTGGGACAGGGAAGGCAAACTGTTTTTT
cdr3_aa: CASSGWDREGKLFF

d_call: -
clone_size: few
j_call: TRBJ2-1
v_call: TRBV7-9
cdr3_nt: TGTGCCAGCAGCCGAATTCGGGGAGGATTGAAACAGTTCTTC
cdr3_aa: CASSRIRGGLKQFF

d_call: -
clone_size: many
j_call: TRBJ1-2
v_call: TRBV3-1
cdr3_nt: TGTGCCAGCAGCCGAGGGTCGGGGGGGGTCTATGGCTACACCTTC
cdr3_aa: CASSRGSGGVYGYTF

d_call: TRBD1
clone_size: few
j_call: TRBJ2-5
v_call: TRBV2
cdr3_nt: TGTGCCAGCCTTGGACAGGATCAAGAGACCCAGTACTTC
cdr3_aa: CASLGQDQETQYF

d_call: TRBD1
clone_size: -
j_call: TRBJ1-4
v_call: TRBV12-3/TRBV12-4
cdr3_nt: TGTGCCAGCAGTATGAGACAGGGGGGTGAAAAACTGTTTTTT
cdr3_aa: CASSMRQGGEKLFF

d_call: TRBD1
clone_size: -
j_call: TRBJ2-7
v_call: TRBV5-1
cdr3_nt: TGCGCCAGCAGCCGGGACAGGGGGCAGACTTACGAGCAGTACTTC
cdr3_aa: CASSRDRGQTYEQYF

d_call: TRBD1
clone_size: many
j_call: TRBJ1-1
v_call: TRBV12-5
cdr3_nt: TGTGCTAGTGGAACCGACAGGGTGAACACTGAAGCTTTCTTT
cdr3_aa: CASGTDRVNTEAFF

d_call: TRBD2
clone_size: many
j_call: TRBJ2-1
v_call: TRBV4-1
cdr3_nt: TGCGCCAGCACCCCGACTAGCGGGGTTACCTACAATGAGCAGTTCTTC
cdr3_aa: CASTPTSGVTYNEQFF

d_call: -
clone_size: -
j_call: TRBJ1-5
v_call: TRBV12-5
cdr3_nt: TGTGCTAGTGGTGTTGGACACGTCGGGAGTCAGCCCCAGCATTTT
cdr3_aa: CASGVGHVGSQPQHF

d_call: -
clone_size: -
j_call: TRBJ2-5
v_call: TRBV7-2
cdr3_nt: TGTGCCAGCAGCTCGCCTGGGAGACGTCAAGAGAACCAGTACTTC
cdr3_aa: CASSSPGRRQENQYF

d_call: -
clone_size: -
j_call: TRBJ2-1
v_call: TRBV30
cdr3_nt: TGTGCCTCGGAGCGTAGCTCCTACAATGAGCAGTTCTTC
cdr3_aa: CASERSSYNEQFF

d_call: TRBD2
clone_size: many
j_call: TRBJ2-7
v_call: TRBV29-1
cdr3_nt: TGCAGCGTCACTAGCGGGAGCCTCTACGAGCAGTACTTC
cdr3_aa: CSVTSGSLYEQYF

d_call: TRBD2
clone_size: few
j_call: TRBJ2-6
v_call: TRBV20-1
cdr3_nt: TGCAGTGCTAGATCTGGGACTACCCTCTCTGGGGCCAACGTCCTGACTTTC
cdr3_aa: CSARSGTTLSGANVLTF

d_call: -
clone_size: -
j_call: TRBJ2-2
v_call: TRBV18
cdr3_nt: TGTGCCAGCTCACCTCTGTGGGCCCTTACCGGGGAGCTGTTTTTT
cdr3_aa: CASSPLWALTGELFF

d_call: -
clone_size: few
j_call: TRBJ2-4
v_call: TRBV11-1
cdr3_nt: TGTGCCAGCAGCCCCTCCCCGGACAGATACGATGGGATTCAGTACTTC
cdr3_aa: CASSPSPDRYDGIQYF

d_call: -
clone_size: -
j_call: TRBJ1-2
v_call: TRBV7-8
cdr3_nt: TGTGCCAGCAGCTCGCCCGAACGGAAGAATAACTATGGCTACACCTTC
cdr3_aa: CASSSPERKNNYGYTF

d_call: TRBD2
clone_size: -
j_call: TRBJ2-3
v_call: TRBV15
cdr3_nt: TGTGCCACCAGCACCACTAGCGGCTTAGTTAGCACAGATACGCAGTATTTT
cdr3_aa: CATSTTSGLVSTDTQYF

d_call: -
clone_size: many
j_call: TRBJ2-7
v_call: TRBV20-1
cdr3_nt: TGCAGTGCTAAGAGATCGGCAGGGCCCTCCTACGAGCAGTACTTC
cdr3_aa: CSAKRSAGPSYEQYF

d_call: -
clone_size: few
j_call: TRBJ1-1
v_call: TRBV4-2
cdr3_nt: TGTGCCAGCAGCCAAGATTGGAACGCTGAAGCTTTCTTT
cdr3_aa: CASSQDWNAEAFF

d_call: TRBD2
clone_size: many
j_call: TRBJ2-1
v_call: TRBV24-1
cdr3_nt: TGTGCCACCAGTGACACGGGACTAAACTACAATGAGCAGTTCTTC
cdr3_aa: CATSDTGLNYNEQFF